This entry lists 15 T cell receptor beta chains sequenced from one sample in a study of a mutant IDH1 vaccine in newly diagnosed glioma. Stated time point: week 35, safety follow-up. Topical imiquimod was applied with each vaccine dose, which held 300 ug of mutant IDH1 20-mer peptide. The antigens for these receptors are not known. Sequenced by immunoSEQ multiplex PCR; TCRdb stores in-frame clones only, minus some. The table shows 50,000 to 70,000 clones, with under 90% occurring only once. This sample comprised PBMCs, obtained from a glioma patient whose treatment included an IDH1 peptide vaccine. These receptors were taken from a man aged 25-40 years with glioma.

The chain uses TRBV5-6 and TRBJ2-5, with D perhaps matching TRBD2 (6 bases). The CDR3 sequence is 14 residues long. Germline CDR1 reads SGHDT; CDR2 reads YYEEEE. V lost 1 base, J lost 1 base, and 8 bases lay in between. CDR3 loop: CASSLSGVQETQYF. CDR3 coding DNA: TGTGCCAGCAGCTTGTCGGGGGTCCAAGAGACCCAGTACTTC.

This clone was found a few times. The J gene is TRBJ1-5, the V gene TRBV7-8; D may be TRBD1 (5 bases). Germline V gene sequence: CDR1 SGHVS, CDR2 FQNEAQ. The CDR3 has 17 amino acids. Trimming cost V 4 bases and J 0 bases, with 16 bases left between them. The CDR3 DNA reads as TGTGCCAGCAGCTCCATCAGTTGGGGGAATAGCAATCAGCCCCAGCATTTT. The encoded protein is CASSSISWGNSNQPQHF.

V gene TRBV5-1 combines with J gene TRBJ2-2; TRBD1 is a possible D gene (6 bases). The V gene lost 6 bases and the J gene lost 3 bases, with 18 bases spanning the gap. The CDR3 totals 16 residues. The V gene's germline CDR1 is SGHRS and CDR2 YFSETQ. CDR3 loop: CASIEAAGTYTGELFF. CDR3 nucleotide sequence: TGCGCCAGCATCGAGGCGGCAGGGACATACACCGGGGAGCTGTTTTTT.

The J gene is TRBJ2-2, the V gene TRBV30; D not resolved. Trimming shortened V by 4 bases and J by 7 bases, and 10 bases separated the two germline ends. Per germline, CDR1 GTSNPN and CDR2 SVGIG (reference sequence). This CDR3 region has 12 residues. CDR3 coding DNA: TGTGCCTGGAACTTACCTCGCGGGGAGCTGTTTTTT. Its translation is CAWNLPRGELFF. Full variable domain (remainder filled in from reference TRBV30 and TRBJ2-2): SQTIHQWPATLVQPVGSPLSLECTVEGTSNPNLYWYRQAAGRGLQLLFYSVGIGQISSEVPQNLSASRPQDRQFILSSKKLLLSDSGFYLCAWNLPRGELFFGEGSRLTVL.

The V gene is TRBV7-9, the J gene TRBJ1-6; 8 positions match TRBD1. The CDR3 is 14 residues long. CDR1 is SEHNR, CDR2 FQNEAQ, per germline (reference sequence). Trimming removed 5 bases from V and 7 bases from J; junction bases left unmatched: 4. CDR3 protein: CASSPDRENSPLHF. CDR3 nucleotides: TGTGCCAGCAGCCCGGACAGGGAGAATTCACCCCTCCACTTT.

This chain joins TRBV27 and TRBJ2-7; 10 nucleotides match TRBD2. CDR3 size: 14 residues. J gave up 6 bases and V 2 bases, and 4 bases lay outside the gene matches. Per the germline V gene, CDR1 is MNHEY and CDR2 is SMNVEV (reference sequence). The CDR3 protein is CASSLSGGAVEQYF. In DNA, the CDR3 is TGTGCCAGCAGTTTAAGCGGGGGGGCCGTCGAGCAGTACTTC.

The chain joins TRBV5-1 to TRBJ2-7; D is ambiguous. This CDR3 has 13 residues. The germline CDR1 and CDR2 sequences are SGHRS and YFSETQ. The germline V and J ends were trimmed by 5 bases and 6 bases, with 15 bases remaining between them. CDR3 in DNA: TGCGCCAGCAGACAACCGTCGTTGGGCGAGCAGTACTTC. This sequence encodes CASRQPSLGEQYF.

The chain recombines TRBV6-5 with TRBJ1-6; unclear D gene. The CDR3 covers 16 residues. Germline assignment: CDR1 MNHEY and CDR2 SVGAGI. V lost 0 bases to trimming and J lost 6 bases, with 12 bases between them. The CDR3 reads CASSYSYSPINSPLHF. Here the CDR3 DNA reads TGTGCCAGCAGTTACTCTTACTCACCGATTAATTCACCCCTCCACTTT.

The J gene is TRBJ2-1, the V gene TRBV9, with a possible D match to TRBD1 (6 bases). The CDR3 extends over 15 amino acids. Germline values: CDR1 SGDLS, CDR2 YYNGEE. Trimming left V 4 bases short and J 1 base short, with 12 bases between. CDR3 bases: TGTGCCAGCAGCACCCGGCAGGGGTCCTACAATGAGCAGTTCTTC. This sequence encodes CASSTRQGSYNEQFF. The whole variable domain, remainder taken from reference TRBV9 and TRBJ2-1, is DSGVTQTPKHLITATGQRVTLRCSPRSGDLSVYWYQQSLDQGLQFLIQYYNGEERAKGNILERFSAQQFPDLHSELNLSSLELGDSALYFCASSTRQGSYNEQFFGPGTRLTVL.

The chain employs TRBV30 and TRBJ1-2, with a tentative D call TRBD1 (6 bases). Trimming removed 2 bases at V and 5 bases at J, with 15 bases between. There are 14 residues in the CDR3. Germline CDR1 and CDR2: GTSNPN and SVGIG (reference sequence). The CDR3 nucleotides are TGTGCCTGGAGTCCAACCGGGACAACTTATGGCTACACCTTC. Translating gives CAWSPTGTTYGYTF.

Here the CDR3 reads CASWPGGAQETQYF. The CDR3 DNA follows: TGCGCCAGCTGGCCGGGGGGGGCCCAAGAGACCCAGTACTTC. The rearrangement links TRBV10-2 to TRBJ2-5; TRBD2 agrees at 8 bases. V was clipped by 8 bases and J by 1 base; unmatched bases: 6. From germline, CDR1 is WSHSY and CDR2 SAAADI. The length of the CDR3 is 14 residues.

The chain is built from TRBV2 and TRBJ2-5, with D perhaps TRBD2 (5 bases). CDR1 and CDR2 (germline): SNHLY, FYNNEI. The CDR3 is 13 amino acids. V was shortened by 7 bases and J by 1 base, with 10 bases between the two germline ends. CDR3 sequence: CASTWTRQETQYF. In DNA, the CDR3 is TGTGCCAGCACCTGGACTCGCCAAGAGACCCAGTACTTC.

The genes are TRBV2 and TRBJ2-1; D remains ambiguous. Germline V gene data show CDR1 as SNHLY and CDR2 as FYNNEI. Trimming shortened V by 0 bases and J by 9 bases, and 12 bases separated the two germline ends. CDR3 length: 14 residues. This CDR3 reads CASSEALVRPEQFF. CDR3 DNA: TGTGCCAGCAGTGAAGCTTTAGTAAGGCCTGAGCAGTTCTTC.

V gene TRBV7-9 combines with J gene TRBJ2-1, with 10 bases fitting TRBD1. This CDR3 spans 12 amino acids. CDR1 is SEHNR and CDR2 is FQNEAQ in the germline V gene (reference sequence). The ends lost 8 bases at V and 8 bases at J; junction bases unmatched: 3. The CDR3 region is CASGTGEHEQFF. Written as DNA, the CDR3 is TGTGCCAGCGGGACAGGGGAACATGAGCAGTTCTTC.

J is TRBJ1-2 and V is TRBV2, with D perhaps matching TRBD1 (5 bases). Trimming removed 4 bases from V and 6 bases from J, with 9 bases in between. The CDR3 has 12 residues. The germline V gene encodes CDR1 SNHLY and CDR2 FYNNEI. CDR3 sequence reads: CASSGGGDGYTF. The DNA for the CDR3 is TGTGCCAGCAGTGGTGGGGGGGATGGCTACACCTTC.